This is a list of T cell receptor beta chains from one sample in a study of T cells expressing NK-cell markers. TCRdb re-called the 5' RACE reads and gives one entry per CDR3 protein, without DNA. The sample totals roughly 450,000 distinct CDR3 sequences; its top ten clones hold 1.4%. Sequencing was carried out using blood T cells: a sorted CD56 or NKG2C T cell subset, CD4+ or CD8+ T cells, or bulk PBMC T cells (not recorded which). Receptors originate from a woman between 50 and 59 years old in good health. Each CDR3 is given with its conserved first and last residue.

j_call v_call cdr3_aa
TRBJ2-5 TRBV20-1 CSARGGGAPGETQYF
TRBJ1-4 TRBV29-1 CSGRQGDEKLFF
TRBJ2-1 TRBV6-5 CASSYSPDHNEQFF
TRBJ1-2 TRBV3-1 CASSQDVQYGYTF
TRBJ2-7 TRBV21-1 CASSKENMVGRDTFYEQYF
TRBJ1-2 TRBV20-1 CSATEDRVLYGYTF
TRBJ2-2 TRBV24-1 CATSDPGLAVTGELFF
TRBJ2-5 TRBV6-2/TRBV6-3 CASTEGGHRETQYF
TRBJ1-4 TRBV10-3 CAISARQGQDEKLFF
TRBJ2-5 TRBV29-1 CSVVSWRETQYF
TRBJ1-2 TRBV7-2 CASSLDGTPTGGYTF
TRBJ2-5 TRBV20-1 CSAMDSRETQYF
TRBJ2-3 TRBV10-1 CASSELGAGGTDTQYF
TRBJ2-2 TRBV11-2 CASSFTGVGPGELFF
TRBJ2-1 TRBV5-1 CASKPGGGANEQFF
TRBJ1-5 TRBV2 CASSEVGLGGRRSRQPQHF
TRBJ2-2 TRBV5-1 CASSPGLAARYEHTGELFF
TRBJ1-6 TRBV4-1 CASSQSRGWPLHF
TRBJ1-6 TRBV4-1 CASSQAQPLGPLHF
TRBJ2-1 TRBV3-1 CASSQEGVLSSYNEQFF
TRBJ2-1 TRBV29-1 CSVIQGGNEQFF
TRBJ1-1 TRBV12-3/TRBV12-4 CATQRENTEAFF
TRBJ2-3 TRBV11-3 CASSLGGLGWTDTQYF
TRBJ2-2 TRBV3-1 CASSQTVLTGELFF
TRBJ2-3 TRBV12-3/TRBV12-4 CASSFRTGPGGDTQYF
TRBJ2-3 TRBV7-9 CASSLQTPGVRTDTQYF
TRBJ1-1 TRBV29-1 CSVRGYMLNTEAFF
TRBJ2-3 TRBV20-1 CSASRDPMDTQYF
TRBJ1-5 TRBV14 CASSPRKREERNQPQHF
TRBJ2-2 TRBV12-3/TRBV12-4 CASTGKEGSGSPGELFF
TRBJ1-1 TRBV16 CASSQREGTEAFF
TRBJ2-3 TRBV15 CATSSRLVAISTDTQYF
TRBJ2-7 TRBV30 CAWSVPRALTLSEQYF
TRBJ1-1 TRBV7-8 CASSPRRTGGGTEAFF
TRBJ2-1 TRBV20-1 CSARGLPTSVSEQFF
TRBJ2-2 TRBV20-1 CSAHSRGRNTGELFF
TRBJ2-7 TRBV28 CAIGQGVTREQYF
TRBJ2-5 TRBV10-2 CASSHLETQYF
TRBJ2-1 TRBV11-2 CASSSSPSFNEQFF
TRBJ1-6 TRBV6-5 CASSYSSETPLHF